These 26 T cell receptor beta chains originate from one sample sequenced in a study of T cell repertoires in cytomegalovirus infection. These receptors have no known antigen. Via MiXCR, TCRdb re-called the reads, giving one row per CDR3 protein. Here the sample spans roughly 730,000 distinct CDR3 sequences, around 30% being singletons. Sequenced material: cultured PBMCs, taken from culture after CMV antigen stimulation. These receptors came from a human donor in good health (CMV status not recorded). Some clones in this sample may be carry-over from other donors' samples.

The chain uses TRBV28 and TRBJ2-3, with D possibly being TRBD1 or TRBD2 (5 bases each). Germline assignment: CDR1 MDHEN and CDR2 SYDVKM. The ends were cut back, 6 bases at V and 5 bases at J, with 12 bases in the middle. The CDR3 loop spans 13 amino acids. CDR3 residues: CASRTGGRDTQYF. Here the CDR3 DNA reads TGTGCCAGCAGGACTGGGGGTCGAGATACGCAGTATTTT.

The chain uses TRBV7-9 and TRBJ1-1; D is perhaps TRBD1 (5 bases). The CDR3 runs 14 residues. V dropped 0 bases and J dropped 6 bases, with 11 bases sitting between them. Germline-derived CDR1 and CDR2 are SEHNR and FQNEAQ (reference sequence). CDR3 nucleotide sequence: TGTGCCAGCAGCTTAGCGGGAAGGGACTCTGAAGCTTTCTTT. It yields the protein CASSLAGRDSEAFF.

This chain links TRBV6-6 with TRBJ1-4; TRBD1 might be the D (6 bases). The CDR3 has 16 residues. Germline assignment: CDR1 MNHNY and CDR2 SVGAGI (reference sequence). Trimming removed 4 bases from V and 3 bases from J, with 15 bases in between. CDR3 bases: TGTGCCAGCAGTTCGCCCGGGGAGGGGGCTAATGAAAAACTGTTTTTT. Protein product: CASSSPGEGANEKLFF.

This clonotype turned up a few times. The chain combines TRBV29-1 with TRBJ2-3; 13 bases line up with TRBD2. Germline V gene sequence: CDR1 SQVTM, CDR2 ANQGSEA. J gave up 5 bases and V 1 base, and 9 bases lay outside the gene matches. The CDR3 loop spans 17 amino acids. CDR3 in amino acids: CSVEVSMRLAGGDTQYF. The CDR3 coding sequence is TGCAGCGTTGAAGTTAGTATGCGACTAGCGGGGGGAGATACGCAGTATTTT.

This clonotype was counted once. The CDR3 coding sequence is TGCAGTGCTCCCAGCCCACTCGATAACCCATACGAGCAGTACTTC. It specifies CSAPSPLDNPYEQYF. This chain links TRBV20-1 with TRBJ2-7; D is ambiguous. Trimming stripped 5 bases from V and 4 bases from J, with 21 bases between. The CDR3 totals 15 residues. CDR1 is DFQATT and CDR2 is SNEGSKA in the germline V gene (reference sequence).

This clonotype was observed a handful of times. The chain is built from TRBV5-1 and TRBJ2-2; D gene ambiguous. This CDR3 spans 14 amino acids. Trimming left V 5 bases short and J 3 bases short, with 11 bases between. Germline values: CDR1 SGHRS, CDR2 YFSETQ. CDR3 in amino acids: CASRAQPDTGELFF. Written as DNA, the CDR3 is TGCGCCAGCAGGGCTCAGCCGGACACCGGGGAGCTGTTTTTT.

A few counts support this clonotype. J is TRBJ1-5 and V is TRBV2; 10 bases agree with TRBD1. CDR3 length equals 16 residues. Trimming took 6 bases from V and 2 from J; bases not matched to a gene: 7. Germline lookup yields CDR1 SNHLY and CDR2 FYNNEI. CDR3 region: CASRRRTGGGNQPQHF. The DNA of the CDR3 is TGTGCCAGCAGAAGAAGGACAGGGGGAGGCAATCAGCCCCAGCATTTT.

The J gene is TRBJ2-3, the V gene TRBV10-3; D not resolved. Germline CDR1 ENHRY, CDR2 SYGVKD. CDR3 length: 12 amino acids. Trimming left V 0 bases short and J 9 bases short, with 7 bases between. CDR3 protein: CAISESRQTQYF. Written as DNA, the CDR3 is TGTGCCATCAGTGAGTCGAGGCAAACGCAGTATTTT.

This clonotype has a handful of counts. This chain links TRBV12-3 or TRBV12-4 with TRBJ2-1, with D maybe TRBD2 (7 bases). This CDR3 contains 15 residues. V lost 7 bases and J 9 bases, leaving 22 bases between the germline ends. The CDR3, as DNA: TGTGCCAGCACCCTGGGGGCTAGCGGAGATGGTGAGCAGTTCTTC. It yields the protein CASTLGASGDGEQFF.

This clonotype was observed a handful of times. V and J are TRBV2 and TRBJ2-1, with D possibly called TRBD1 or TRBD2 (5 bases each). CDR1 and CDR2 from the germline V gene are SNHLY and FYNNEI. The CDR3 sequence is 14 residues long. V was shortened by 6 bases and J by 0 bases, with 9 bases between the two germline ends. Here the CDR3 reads CASSNGASYNEQFF. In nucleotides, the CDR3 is TGTGCCAGCAGCAACGGGGCCTCCTACAATGAGCAGTTCTTC.

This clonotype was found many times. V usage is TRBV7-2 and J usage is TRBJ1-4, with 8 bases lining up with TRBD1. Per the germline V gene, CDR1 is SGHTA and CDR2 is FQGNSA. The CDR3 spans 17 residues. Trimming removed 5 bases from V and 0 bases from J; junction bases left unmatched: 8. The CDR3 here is CASSRYGTGPTNEKLFF. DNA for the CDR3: TGTGCCAGCAGCCGGTATGGGACAGGCCCAACTAATGAAAAACTGTTTTTT.

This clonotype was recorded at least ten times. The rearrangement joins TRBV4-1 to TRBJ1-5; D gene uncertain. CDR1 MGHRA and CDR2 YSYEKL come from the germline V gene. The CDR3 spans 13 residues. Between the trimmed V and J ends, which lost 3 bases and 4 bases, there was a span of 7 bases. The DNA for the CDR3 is TGCGCCAGCAGCCAGGAACAGAATCAGCCCCAGCATTTT. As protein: CASSQEQNQPQHF.

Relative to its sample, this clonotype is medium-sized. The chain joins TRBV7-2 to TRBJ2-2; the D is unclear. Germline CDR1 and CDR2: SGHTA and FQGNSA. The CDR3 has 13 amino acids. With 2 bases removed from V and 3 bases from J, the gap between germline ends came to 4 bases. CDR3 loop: CASSLHHTGELFF. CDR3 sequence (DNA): TGTGCCAGCAGCTTACACCACACCGGGGAGCTGTTTTTT. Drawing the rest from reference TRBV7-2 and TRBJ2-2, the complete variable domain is GAGVSQSPSNKVTEKGKDVELRCDPISGHTALYWYRQSLGQGLEFLIYFQGNSAPDKSGLPSDRFSAERTGGSVSTLTIQRTQQEDSAVYLCASSLHHTGELFFGEGSRLTVL.

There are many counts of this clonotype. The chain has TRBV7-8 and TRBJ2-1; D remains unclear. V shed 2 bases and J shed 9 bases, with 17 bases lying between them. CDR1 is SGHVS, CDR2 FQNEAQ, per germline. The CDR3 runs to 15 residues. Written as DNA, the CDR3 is TGTGCCAGCAGCTTACCCGCCCGTTCTCTTGGTGAGCAGTTCTTC. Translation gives CASSLPARSLGEQFF. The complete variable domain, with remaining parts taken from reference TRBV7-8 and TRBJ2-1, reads GAGVSQSPRYKVAKRGQDVALRCDPISGHVSLFWYQQALGQGPEFLTYFQNEAQLDKSGLPSDRFFAERPEGSVSTLKIQRTQQEDSAVYLCASSLPARSLGEQFFGPGTRLTVL.

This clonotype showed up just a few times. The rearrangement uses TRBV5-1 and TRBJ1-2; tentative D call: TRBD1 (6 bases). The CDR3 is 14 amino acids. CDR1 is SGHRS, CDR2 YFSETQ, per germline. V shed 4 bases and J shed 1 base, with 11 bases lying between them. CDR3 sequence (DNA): TGCGCCAGCAGCCGGACAGAGAGTAACTATGGCTACACCTTC. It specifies CASSRTESNYGYTF.

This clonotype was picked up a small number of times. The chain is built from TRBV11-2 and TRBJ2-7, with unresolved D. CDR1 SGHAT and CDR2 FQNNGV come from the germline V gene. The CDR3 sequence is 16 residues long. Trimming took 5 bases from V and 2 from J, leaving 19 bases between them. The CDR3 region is CASSPRSSRHPYEQYF. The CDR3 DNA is TGTGCCAGCAGCCCCCGGAGTAGCCGGCACCCCTACGAGCAGTACTTC.

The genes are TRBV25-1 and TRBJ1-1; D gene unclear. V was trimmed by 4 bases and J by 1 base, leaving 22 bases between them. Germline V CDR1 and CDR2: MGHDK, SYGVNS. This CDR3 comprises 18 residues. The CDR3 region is CASSAGRFGWEENTEAFF. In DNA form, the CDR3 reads TGTGCCAGCAGTGCCGGCCGGTTTGGCTGGGAGGAGAACACTGAAGCTTTCTTT.

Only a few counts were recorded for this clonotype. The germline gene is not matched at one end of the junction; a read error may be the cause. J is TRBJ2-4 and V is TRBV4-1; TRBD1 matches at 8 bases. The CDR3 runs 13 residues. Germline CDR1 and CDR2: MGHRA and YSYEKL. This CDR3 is CASSLIPGQASHF. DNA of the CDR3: TGCGCCAGCAGCCTAATTCCGGGACAGGCCTCTCACTTC.

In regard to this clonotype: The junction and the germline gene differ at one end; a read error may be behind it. DNA for the CDR3: TGTGCCAGCGGCTTGGGGACAGGGAATCACACCGGGGAGCTGTTTTTT. It encodes CASGLGTGNHTGELFF. The chain employs TRBV7-2 and TRBJ2-2; 9 positions agree with TRBD1. From germline, CDR1 is SGHTA and CDR2 FQGNSA. The CDR3 loop spans 16 amino acids.

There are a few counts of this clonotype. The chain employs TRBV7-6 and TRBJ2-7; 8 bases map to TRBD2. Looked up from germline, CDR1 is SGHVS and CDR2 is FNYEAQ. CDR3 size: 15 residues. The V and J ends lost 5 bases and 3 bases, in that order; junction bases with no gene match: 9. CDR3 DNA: TGTGCCAGCAGCCCTGCGGGGGGCCGAAACTACGAGCAGTACTTC. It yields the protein CASSPAGGRNYEQYF. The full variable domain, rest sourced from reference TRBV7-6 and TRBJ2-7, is GAGVSQSPRYKVTKRGQDVALRCDPISGHVSLYWYRQALGQGPEFLTYFNYEAQQDKSGLPNDRFSAERPEGSISTLTIQRTEQRDSAMYRCASSPAGGRNYEQYFGPGTRLTVT.

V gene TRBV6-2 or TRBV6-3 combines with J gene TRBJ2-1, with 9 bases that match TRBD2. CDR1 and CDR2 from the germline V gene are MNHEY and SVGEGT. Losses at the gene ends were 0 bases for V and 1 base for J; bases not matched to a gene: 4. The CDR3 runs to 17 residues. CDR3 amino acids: CASSYSKREASYNEQFF. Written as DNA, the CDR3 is TGTGCCAGCAGTTACTCGAAGCGGGAGGCTTCCTACAATGAGCAGTTCTTC.

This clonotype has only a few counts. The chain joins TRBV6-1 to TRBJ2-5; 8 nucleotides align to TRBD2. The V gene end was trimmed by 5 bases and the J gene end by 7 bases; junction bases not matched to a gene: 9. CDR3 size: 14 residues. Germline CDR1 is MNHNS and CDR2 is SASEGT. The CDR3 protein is CASSKSGSPWTQYF. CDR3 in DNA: TGTGCCAGCAGTAAAAGCGGGAGCCCCTGGACCCAGTACTTC.

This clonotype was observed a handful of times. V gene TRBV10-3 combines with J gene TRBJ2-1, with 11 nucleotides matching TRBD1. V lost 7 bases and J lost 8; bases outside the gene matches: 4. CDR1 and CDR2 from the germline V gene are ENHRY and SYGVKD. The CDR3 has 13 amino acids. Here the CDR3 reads CAINGQGADEQFF. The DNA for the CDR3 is TGTGCCATCAACGGACAGGGGGCAGATGAGCAGTTCTTC.

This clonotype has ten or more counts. CDR3 in amino acids: CASSPRVKPNEKLFF. The DNA for the CDR3 is TGTGCCAGCAGCCCCCGAGTGAAGCCTAATGAAAAACTGTTTTTT. The genes are TRBV7-2 and TRBJ1-4; D call uncertain. Trimming removed 5 bases at V and 3 bases at J, with 13 bases between. The CDR3 sequence is 15 residues long. Germline V gene data show CDR1 as SGHTA and CDR2 as FQGNSA.

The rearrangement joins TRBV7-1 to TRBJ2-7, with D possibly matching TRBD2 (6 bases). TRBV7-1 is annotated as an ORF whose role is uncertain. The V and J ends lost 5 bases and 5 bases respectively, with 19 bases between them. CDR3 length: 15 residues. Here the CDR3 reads CASSETSRSINEQYF. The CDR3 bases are TGTGCCAGCAGCGAGACTAGTCGATCCATCAACGAGCAGTACTTC.

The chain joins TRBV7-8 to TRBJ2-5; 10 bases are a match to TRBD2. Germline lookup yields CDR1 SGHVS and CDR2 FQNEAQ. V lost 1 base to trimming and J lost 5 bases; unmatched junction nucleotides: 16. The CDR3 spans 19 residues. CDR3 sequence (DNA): TGTGCCAGCAGCTTAGTAAATGTTGGATTAGCGGGAGGTAGTGAGACCCAGTACTTC. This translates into CASSLVNVGLAGGSETQYF.